Following are 7 T cell receptor beta chains from one sample sequenced in a study of blood T cell repertoires in COVID-19. Sequencing used immunoSEQ multiplex PCR; TCRdb keeps in-frame clones, though not all of them. The table records about 110,000 clones, 86% of them present only once. The material sequenced was peripheral blood. These receptor sequences come from a man between 40 and 49 years old with acute or convalescent COVID-19.

J is TRBJ2-2 and V is TRBV5-1; no clear D. V lost 0 bases to trimming and J lost 4 bases, with 4 bases between them. The CDR3 has 13 amino acids. Germline lookup yields CDR1 SGHRS and CDR2 YFSETQ. The CDR3 sequence: CASSLAFTGELFF. In DNA form, the CDR3 reads TGCGCCAGCAGCTTGGCCTTCACCGGGGAGCTGTTTTTT.

V is TRBV24-1 and J is TRBJ2-2; TRBD1 matches 8 bases. Germline assignment: CDR1 KGHDR and CDR2 SFDVKD. There are 17 residues in the CDR3. V trimming: 4 bases; J trimming: 6 bases; junction bases outside the gene matches: 12. The CDR3 protein is CATSEARARGRSGELFF. The CDR3 coding sequence is TGTGCCACCAGTGAGGCGCGGGCCAGGGGGCGATCCGGGGAGCTGTTTTTT.

This clone is large. The chain carries TRBV11-2 and TRBJ2-7; no clear D gene. The germline V gene encodes CDR1 SGHAT and CDR2 FQNNGV. The CDR3 loop spans 14 amino acids. The germline V and J ends were trimmed by 2 bases and 3 bases, with 11 bases remaining between them. The CDR3 bases are TGTGCCAGCAGCTTATATACAGAGAACTACGAGCAGTACTTC. Translation: CASSLYTENYEQYF.

This chain links TRBV3-1 (or the pseudogene TRBV3-2) with TRBJ2-2; D perhaps matches TRBD1 (5 bases). The CDR3 consists of 16 residues. Germline assignment: CDR1 LGHDT and CDR2 YNNKEL (reference sequence). The germline V and J ends were trimmed by 1 base and 4 bases, with 13 bases remaining between them. CDR3 DNA: TGTGCCAGCAGCCAAGCCACGACAGTAGCCACCGGGGAGCTGTTTTTT. Encoded protein: CASSQATTVATGELFF.

Here the CDR3 reads CASSPMTPRLTTNEKLFF. The DNA for the CDR3 is TGTGCCAGCTCACCGATGACTCCGAGGTTGACAACTAATGAAAAACTGTTTTTT. This chain connects TRBV18 to TRBJ1-4; D is undetermined. Germline loops: CDR1 KGHSH, CDR2 LQKENI. CDR3 length equals 18 residues. The V end was cut by 3 bases, the J end by 0 bases, with 17 bases between.

This clone has more than one count but fewer than ten. This chain links TRBV5-8 with TRBJ1-5; 11 bases are shared with TRBD1. Germline V gives CDR1 SGHTS, CDR2 YDEGEE. V was pared by 5 bases and J by 9 bases, with 13 bases of the junction left unmatched. The CDR3 runs 16 residues. The CDR3 DNA reads TGTGCCAGCAGGTCCGGGACAGGGGGATTTCGAGGGCCCCAGCATTTT. This translates into CASRSGTGGFRGPQHF. Filled out from reference TRBV5-8 and TRBJ1-5, the complete variable domain reads EAGVTQSPTHLIKTRGQQATLRCSPISGHTSVYWYQQALGLGLQFLLWYDEGEERNRGNFPPRFSGRQFPNYSSELNVNALELEDSALYLCASRSGTGGFRGPQHFGDGTRLSIL.

This chain links TRBV3-1 (or the pseudogene TRBV3-2) with TRBJ1-1; 11 bases line up with TRBD1. From germline, CDR1 is LGHDT and CDR2 YNNKEL (reference sequence). The CDR3 extends over 14 amino acids. The junction had 4 bases not matched to a gene; V was cut back by 4 bases and J by 6 bases. The CDR3 is CASSPWGQGAEAFF. In DNA, the CDR3 is TGTGCCAGCAGCCCCTGGGGACAGGGGGCTGAAGCTTTCTTT.